This T cell receptor (beta chain) stems from a study of post-analysis software for immune sequencing data. Looking at the study overall: Progressive-relapsing, secondary progressive and relapsing-remitting multiple sclerosis were among the disease courses included.

Carried by the TCR beta cDNA libraries were unique molecular identifiers. Each batch of about 0.85 to 10 million T cells produced roughly 500,000 cDNA molecules. Using its own MiXCR run on the PCR reads, TCRdb lists one record per CDR3 protein. The sample holds some 260,000 distinct CDR3 sequences; 35% to 40% are singletons and the top ten take under 5.5%. In regard to this clonotype: Its antigen is undetermined. This may be a read error: a much more frequent sequence differs by one nucleotide.

CDR1 is DFQATT and CDR2 is SNEGSKA in the germline V gene (reference sequence). The CDR3 has 11 amino acids. Study-level results: Strong co-clustering by F measure was evident for samples that had been prepared in the same batch. In patients, TRBV5-6, TRBV5-1 and TRBV20-1 belonged to roughly five TRBV segments found more frequently than in controls.

The rearrangement links TRBV20-1 to TRBJ2-5, with D possibly being TRBD2 (5 bases). The sequence was collected from a girl between 5 and 17 years old with multiple sclerosis. Sequenced: blood. The CDR3 loop is CGARRGETQYF. The DNA of the CDR3 is TGCGGTGCCAGACGAGGGGAGACCCAGTACTTC.